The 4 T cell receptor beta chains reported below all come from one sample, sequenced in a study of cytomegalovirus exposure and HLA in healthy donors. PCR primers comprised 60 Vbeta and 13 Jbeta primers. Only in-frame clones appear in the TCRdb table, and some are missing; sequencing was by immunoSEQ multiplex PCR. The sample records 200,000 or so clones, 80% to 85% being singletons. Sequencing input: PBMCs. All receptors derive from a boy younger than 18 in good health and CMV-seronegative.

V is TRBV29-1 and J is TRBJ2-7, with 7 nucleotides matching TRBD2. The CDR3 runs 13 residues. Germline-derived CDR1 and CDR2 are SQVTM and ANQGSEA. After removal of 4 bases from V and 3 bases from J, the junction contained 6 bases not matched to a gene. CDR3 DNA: TGCAGCGTTGGCGGGAGTCGTGGCTACGAGCAGTACTTC. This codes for CSVGGSRGYEQYF.

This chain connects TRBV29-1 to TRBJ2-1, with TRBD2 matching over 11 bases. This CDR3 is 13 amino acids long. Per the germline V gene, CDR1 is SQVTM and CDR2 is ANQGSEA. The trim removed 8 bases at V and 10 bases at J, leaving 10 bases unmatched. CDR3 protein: CSSRGLAGGEQFF. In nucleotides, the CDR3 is TGCAGCTCCCGCGGTCTAGCGGGAGGCGAGCAGTTCTTC.

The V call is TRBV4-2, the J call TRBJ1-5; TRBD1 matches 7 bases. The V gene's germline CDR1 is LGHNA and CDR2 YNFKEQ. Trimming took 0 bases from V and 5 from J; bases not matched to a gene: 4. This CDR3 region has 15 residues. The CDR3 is CASSQDWDSDQPQHF. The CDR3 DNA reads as TGTGCCAGCAGCCAAGATTGGGACAGCGATCAGCCCCAGCATTTT.

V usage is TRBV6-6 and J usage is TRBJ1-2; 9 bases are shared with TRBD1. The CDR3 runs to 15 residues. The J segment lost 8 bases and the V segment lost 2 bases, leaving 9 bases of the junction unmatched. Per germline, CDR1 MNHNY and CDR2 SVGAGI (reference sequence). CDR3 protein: CASSYPTTGGGGYTF. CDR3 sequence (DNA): TGTGCCAGCAGTTACCCTACCACAGGGGGCGGCGGCTACACCTTC.